One and the same sample provided the 13 T cell receptor beta chains below, sequenced in a study of cytomegalovirus exposure and HLA in healthy donors. PCR used 60 Vbeta primers and 13 Jbeta primers. Assay used: immunoSEQ multiplex PCR; TCRdb lists only in-frame clones, some missing. The sample includes roughly 57,000 clones, 70% to 85% of them seen just once. Sample: PBMCs. The origin of the receptors is a man aged 50 to 59 in good health and CMV-seronegative.

This rearrangement joins TRBV9 to TRBJ2-3; D may be TRBD2 (5 bases). There are 17 residues in the CDR3. The V gene's germline CDR1 is SGDLS and CDR2 YYNGEE. The V end lost 0 bases, the J end lost 3 bases, and 17 bases lay between the germline ends. CDR3 nucleotides: TGTGCCAGCAGCGTAGAGAGGGTGGGCCGCCAGACAGATACGCAGTATTTT. Encoded protein: CASSVERVGRQTDTQYF.

In its sample, this clone was seen a few times. The chain's CDR3 is CASSFRTGGGETQYF. The CDR3 DNA reads as TGTGCCAGCAGCTTCCGGACAGGGGGAGGAGAGACCCAGTACTTC. The V and J genes are TRBV7-6 and TRBJ2-5; 10 positions match TRBD1. Germline CDR1 SGHVS, CDR2 FNYEAQ. Losses at the gene ends were 3 bases for V and 4 bases for J; bases not matched to a gene: 5. This CDR3 contains 15 residues. Looking up the rest from reference TRBV7-6 and TRBJ2-5 gives the full variable domain: GAGVSQSPRYKVTKRGQDVALRCDPISGHVSLYWYRQALGQGPEFLTYFNYEAQQDKSGLPNDRFSAERPEGSISTLTIQRTEQRDSAMYRCASSFRTGGGETQYFGPGTRLLVL.

This sequence joins TRBV10-1 and TRBJ2-1; TRBD1 aligns across 10 bases. Germline V lookup: CDR1 WNHNN, CDR2 SYGVQD (reference sequence). The CDR3 runs to 14 residues. J was trimmed by 6 bases and V by 6 bases; bases with no gene match: 5. The chain's CDR3 is CASSGTGVGNEQFF. DNA of the CDR3: TGCGCCAGCAGCGGGACAGGGGTCGGCAATGAGCAGTTCTTC.

V gene TRBV13 combines with J gene TRBJ2-1, with TRBD2 as a possible D gene (5 bases). Germline loops: CDR1 PRHDT, CDR2 FYEKMQ (reference sequence). This CDR3 has 15 residues. Trimming left V 4 bases short and J 4 bases short, with 14 bases between. CDR3 protein: CASSSDSSHYNEQFF. The CDR3, as DNA: TGTGCCAGCAGCTCGGACTCGTCCCATTACAATGAGCAGTTCTTC.

The chain carries TRBV7-2 and TRBJ2-2; TRBD1 is a possible D gene (6 bases). Between the trimmed V and J ends, which lost 6 bases and 4 bases, there was a span of 21 bases. Per the germline V gene, CDR1 is SGHTA and CDR2 is FQGNSA. This CDR3 has 17 residues. The CDR3 here is CASRKTGPGAITGELFF. The CDR3 DNA follows: TGTGCCAGCAGGAAAACGGGGCCAGGGGCCATCACCGGGGAGCTGTTTTTT.

The chain carries TRBV5-1 and TRBJ1-1; 7 bases are shared with TRBD1. Germline CDR1 reads SGHRS; CDR2 reads YFSETQ. This CDR3 has 14 amino acids. V shed 4 bases and J 1 base; nucleotides not matched to a gene: 4. The CDR3 region is CASSARDRNTEAFF. The DNA for the CDR3 is TGCGCCAGCAGCGCCCGGGACAGGAACACTGAAGCTTTCTTT.

This clone appeared a single time. The chain combines TRBV4-1 with TRBJ1-6, with D perhaps TRBD1 (5 bases). The V and J ends lost 0 bases and 9 bases respectively, with 15 bases between them. This CDR3 is built from 16 residues. Germline CDR1 MGHRA, CDR2 YSYEKL. Written as DNA, the CDR3 is TGCGCCAGCAGCCAAGAGATGCGGTACAGGCTTTCACCCCTCCACTTT. It encodes CASSQEMRYRLSPLHF.

The chain combines TRBV4-1 with TRBJ2-4, with 11 bases matching TRBD2. Trimming at V came to 0 bases and at J to 0 bases, leaving 4 bases not matched to a gene. The CDR3 is made up of 18 amino acids. Germline V gives CDR1 MGHRA, CDR2 YSYEKL. In nucleotides, the CDR3 is TGCGCCAGCAGCCAAGAGGGACTAGCGGCTCTAGCCAAAAACATTCAGTACTTC. It translates to CASSQEGLAALAKNIQYF.

The J gene is TRBJ1-2, the V gene TRBV6-4; 11 bases match TRBD1. CDR3 length: 14 residues. V shed 6 bases, J shed 7 bases, and the junction held 7 bases outside the gene matches. Looked up from germline, CDR1 is MRHNA and CDR2 is SNTAGT. The DNA of the CDR3 is TGTGCCAGCAGAAGAGGACAGGGGGCGAGTGGCTACACCTTC. It specifies CASRRGQGASGYTF.

The gene calls are TRBV4-2 and TRBJ1-5, with 9 bases aligning to TRBD1. Trimming took 1 base from V and 2 from J; bases not matched to a gene: 0. CDR1 is LGHNA and CDR2 is YNFKEQ in the germline V gene. The CDR3 spans 15 residues. Here the CDR3 DNA reads TGTGCCAGCAGCCAAGGGACAGGGGGCAATCAGCCCCAGCATTTT. Its protein product is CASSQGTGGNQPQHF.

This clone appeared a few times. The chain couples TRBV9 to TRBJ2-3, with D uncertain. CDR3 length: 13 amino acids. The germline V gene has CDR1 SGDLS and CDR2 YYNGEE. V was cut by 1 base and J by 1 base, with 4 bases left in between. CDR3 protein: CASSVYGTDTQYF. The DNA for the CDR3 is TGTGCCAGCAGCGTATATGGCACAGATACGCAGTATTTT. Using reference TRBV9 and TRBJ2-3 for the parts outside the CDR3, the full variable domain is DSGVTQTPKHLITATGQRVTLRCSPRSGDLSVYWYQQSLDQGLQFLIQYYNGEERAKGNILERFSAQQFPDLHSELNLSSLELGDSALYFCASSVYGTDTQYFGPGTRLTVL.

The chain carries TRBV4-2 and TRBJ2-2, with 9 bases that match TRBD1. The length of the CDR3 is 16 residues. Germline V gives CDR1 LGHNA, CDR2 YNFKEQ. Trimming at V came to 4 bases and at J to 1 base, leaving 4 bases not matched to a gene. CDR3 in amino acids: CASSREDRGNTGELFF. CDR3 coding DNA: TGTGCCAGCAGCCGAGAGGACAGGGGGAACACCGGGGAGCTGTTTTTT.

This chain uses TRBV7-3 with TRBJ2-2, with TRBD1 matching 10 bases. Germline-derived CDR1 and CDR2 are SGHTA and FQGTGA. Unmatched junction bases numbered 3, after V lost 3 bases and J lost 5 bases. CDR3 length equals 15 residues. CDR3 sequence reads: CASSLTGGRTGELFF. DNA of the CDR3: TGTGCCAGCAGCTTGACAGGGGGCAGGACCGGGGAGCTGTTTTTT.